The text below deals with one TCR beta chain. The antigen this receptor binds is unknown. No base-level quality is on record; no much larger clone is a single base apart. The entry originates in a study of CD8+ T cells in alopecia areata (dated by TCRdb to 2016 to 2019). Notes on the research overall: The treated patients, all with moderate-to-severe alopecia areata, were enrolled in an open-label pilot trial of oral tofacitinib given at 5 to 10 mg twice daily. Patients stayed on tofacitinib for 6 to 18 months and then had 6 months of follow-up off drug so that delayed response and recurrence could be assessed. Disease severity in treated patients was measured with the SALT score, which quantifies the percentage of affected scalp surface area. To study T cell clonal expansion in alopecia areata, the researchers applied high-throughput TCRbeta sequencing to both the C3H/HeJ mouse model and human patients. Scalp tissue and sorted CD4+ and CD8+ peripheral blood T cells from patchy and totalis/universalis alopecia areata patients and from healthy controls were covered by human TCRbeta sequencing. Patients on tofacitinib were biopsied at baseline and after 4 and 24 weeks of treatment, and several of the patients also had a later scalp biopsy. Scalp clonality was compared among normal scalp (n=4), patchy alopecia areata scalp (n=8), and alopecia totalis/universalis scalp (n=8). RNA was extracted with the PAXgene miRNA kit for fixed scalp, the miRNeasy kit for PBMCs, and the RNeasy kit for mouse skin. TCRbeta CDR3 regions were amplified by immunoSEQ multiplex PCR with 35 Vbeta forward and 13 Jbeta reverse primers.

Libraries came from the immunoSEQ multiplex PCR assay. RNA was extracted from all samples and reverse transcribed into cDNA as template for TCR sequencing. First-strand cDNA was synthesized using SuperScript III with a 2:1 mix of oligo-dT and random hexamers. A synthetic immune receptor repertoire was used to gauge amplification bias, and whatever bias remained was removed computationally. Per the source publication's procedure: Raw reads were preprocessed to remove errors, and CDR3 was defined by IMGT conventions from the conserved cysteine to phenylalanine. Clonality was computed by normalizing Shannon entropy by log2 of the number of productive unique TCRs and subtracting the result from 1. CD4 or CD8 identity of scalp clones was inferred by cross-referencing scalp TCRbeta sequences with sorted blood CD4 and CD8 repertoires. Drawn from immuneACCESS, this table holds only the in-frame rearrangements with V and J called that TCRdb kept. Clones are partly lost; checked studies trace under half to an unresolved V gene and leave the rest unexplained. Clone size and V and J calls were adopted from that table, with D and trimming inferred from the DNA. The sample table contains more than 150,000 clones; only one count was recorded for around 50% of them. The ten biggest clones cover around an eighth of the sample.

Looking up the germline V gene yields CDR1 SGHNT and CDR2 YENEEA. The junction carries 18 bases between V and J, which are trimmed by 2 bases and 6 bases respectively. The CDR3 runs 16 amino acids, cysteine and phenylalanine included. Only the CDR3 DNA is retained, 48 bases long and in frame from the first base. Results the study describes overall, beyond this receptor: Compared with normal scalp, lesional scalp had higher clonality and more expanded CD8+ clones, particularly in alopecia totalis/universalis, a pattern that suggests antigenic drive. Because the treated cohort was small and included a single nonresponder, larger studies are needed to assess links between baseline CD8+ expansion and response. Scalp clonality and the number of expanded CD8+ clones among the top 100 scalp clones were significantly decreased by tofacitinib. Shared TCR sequences between patients were less evident than in mice, which may be partly attributable to HLA diversity in the patient population. Many expanded lesional clones were found to persist in scalp and blood during tofacitinib treatment, and relapse after treatment cessation may be partly explained by this persistence. Unlike mouse skin, where gammadelta T cells dominate, normal human skin contains resident alphabeta T cells that get sequenced too, which complicates analysis of the scalp TCR repertoire.

Sample time point, as interpreted from the label and publication: 24 weeks on oral tofacitinib. The sample's treatment or condition label, decoded: oral pan-JAK inhibitor, 5-10 mg twice daily. Peripheral blood and lesional scalp punch biopsies were obtained from patients with alopecia areata. PBMCs were separated by density centrifugation and stained for CD3, CD4 and CD8, after which CD4+ and CD8+ T cells were sorted on a FACSAria. This TCR was sampled from a human donor with alopecia areata. This chain joins TRBV11-3 to TRBJ2-3; possibly the D gene is TRBD2, per 7 matching bases. The source was CD8+ T cells sorted from blood, collected at week 24, from a patient treated with tofacitinib. The DNA is as follows: TGTGCCAGCAGCTTACGGGGCGGGGGCCACCCTGATACGCAGTATTTT. It translates to CASSLRGGGHPDTQYF. This CDR3, with the reference TRBV11-3 and TRBJ2-3 proteins standing in past its ends, gives the full variable domain EAGVVQSPRYKIIEKKQPVAFWCNPISGHNTLYWYLQNLGQGPELLIRYENEEAVDDSQLPKDRFSAERLKGVDSTLKIQPAELGDSAVYLCASSLRGGGHPDTQYFGPGTRLTVL.